The 14 T cell receptor beta chains listed next were all sequenced from one sample in a study of Graves' ophthalmopathy and Graves' hyperthyroidism. Amplified material comprised TCR beta CDR3 regions derived from RNA transcripts. A first-round RT-PCR used HTBI primers, followed by a second-round multiplex PCR. TCRdb independently ran MiXCR on the multiplex PCR reads; one entry per CDR3 protein. This sample yields 200,000 to 250,000 distinct CDR3 sequences, of which around 42% are seen a single time; around 43% belongs to the top ten. The sample was peripheral blood. The receptor set was obtained from an adult man with Graves' ophthalmopathy.

In this sample, this clonotype turned up a few times. V gene TRBV2 combines with J gene TRBJ1-2; maybe TRBD1 (5 bases). The CDR3 runs to 14 residues. The ends were cut back, 4 bases at V and 5 bases at J, with 14 bases in the middle. Germline loops: CDR1 SNHLY, CDR2 FYNNEI. Here the CDR3 reads CASSGGTATYGYTF. In DNA form, the CDR3 reads TGTGCCAGCAGTGGGGGGACGGCGACATATGGCTACACCTTC.

This clonotype appeared a single time. The rearrangement joins TRBV20-1 to TRBJ2-5, with 7 bases identical to TRBD2. This CDR3 spans 17 amino acids. The germline V gene encodes CDR1 DFQATT and CDR2 SNEGSKA (reference sequence). J lost 7 bases, V lost 0 bases, and 17 bases had no gene match. The CDR3 loop reads CSARDRVEGTSGGTQYF. As DNA, the CDR3 is TGCAGTGCTAGAGATCGGGTGGAGGGGACTTCGGGAGGGACCCAGTACTTC.

V usage is TRBV12-3 or TRBV12-4 and J usage is TRBJ2-5; tentative D call: TRBD2 (7 bases). V was clipped by 4 bases and J by 2 bases, with 14 bases between them. There are 15 residues in the CDR3. Here the CDR3 DNA reads TGTGCCAGCAGTTCCGCCAGGGGAGGGCAAGAGACCCAGTACTTC. Protein: CASSSARGGQETQYF.

The rearrangement uses TRBV10-3 and TRBJ2-2, with 11 nucleotides matching TRBD2. Germline assignment: CDR1 ENHRY and CDR2 SYGVKD. The CDR3 sequence is 15 residues long. V shed 6 bases and J 3 bases; nucleotides not matched to a gene: 3. Here the CDR3 DNA reads TGTGCCATCAGCCTGGGACTAGCGGACACCGGGGAGCTGTTTTTT. Protein: CAISLGLADTGELFF.

V and J are TRBV7-9 and TRBJ2-3; 8 nucleotides align to TRBD1. V gave up 3 bases and J gave up 4 bases; unmatched junction bases: 6. Germline V gene data show CDR1 as SEHNR and CDR2 as FQNEAQ (reference sequence). The CDR3 is 15 residues long. For the CDR3, the DNA is TGTGCCAGCAGCTTTCCGACAGGGGTCGCAGATACGCAGTATTTT. Its translation is CASSFPTGVADTQYF.

This clonotype was detected only a few times. The chain employs TRBV2 and TRBJ2-2; D is uncertain. Germline CDR1 SNHLY, CDR2 FYNNEI. This CDR3 comprises 14 residues. Deletions cut 2 bases from V and 7 bases from J, with 11 bases between. The CDR3 reads CASSERVSGGELFF. The DNA of the CDR3 is TGTGCCAGCAGTGAACGGGTATCGGGCGGGGAGCTGTTTTTT.

This clonotype was seen more than once but under ten times. The V gene is TRBV5-1, the J gene TRBJ2-7; D may be TRBD2 (6 bases). The CDR3 runs to 16 residues. Deletions cut 0 bases from V and 4 bases from J, with 17 bases between. Germline CDR1 SGHRS, CDR2 YFSETQ. CDR3 bases: TGCGCCAGCAGCTTGGACCAAGGAGGGAGAGGGTACGAGCAGTACTTC. It codes for CASSLDQGGRGYEQYF.

This clonotype was detected a few times. The chain links TRBV6-6 to TRBJ1-2, with D unclear. The germline gives CDR1 MNHNY, CDR2 SVGAGI (reference sequence). There are 11 residues in the CDR3. With 0 bases removed from V and 9 bases from J, the gap between germline ends came to 5 bases. This CDR3 reads CASSYSLRYTF. CDR3 nucleotide sequence: TGTGCCAGCAGTTACTCGCTACGCTACACCTTC.

This clonotype was recorded at least ten times. The chain is built from TRBV10-3 and TRBJ1-6; perhaps TRBD1 as D (5 bases). The V gene's germline CDR1 is ENHRY and CDR2 SYGVKD. Trimming shortened V by 6 bases and J by 10 bases, and 16 bases separated the two germline ends. The CDR3 runs to 14 residues. In nucleotides, the CDR3 is TGTGCCATCAGGGGGGACTCAGAGGGGTCACCCCTCCACTTT. Encoded protein: CAIRGDSEGSPLHF.

This clonotype was seen ten or more times. The V call is TRBV29-1, the J call TRBJ2-5; TRBD1 matches 7 bases. The CDR3 length is 15 residues. Looked up from germline, CDR1 is SQVTM and CDR2 is ANQGSEA. V trimming: 4 bases; J trimming: 3 bases; junction bases outside the gene matches: 11. As DNA, the CDR3 is TGCAGCGTTGTCCACCCGAGGGGGCGGGAAGAGACCCAGTACTTC. It translates to CSVVHPRGREETQYF.

This clonotype came up a few times. This chain joins TRBV27 and TRBJ2-7; 7 bases agree with TRBD1. Germline V gives CDR1 MNHEY, CDR2 SMNVEV (reference sequence). The CDR3 loop spans 13 amino acids. With V trimmed by 4 bases and J by 3 bases, 3 bases remained unmatched. CDR3 sequence reads: CASSWRQGYEQYF. The CDR3 DNA is TGTGCCAGCAGTTGGCGACAGGGCTACGAGCAGTACTTC.

In this sample, this clonotype turned up a few times. The gene calls are TRBV20-1 and TRBJ2-5, with 9 bases matching TRBD2. The CDR3 is made up of 15 amino acids. From germline, CDR1 is DFQATT and CDR2 SNEGSKA (reference sequence). The V and J ends lost 3 bases and 0 bases, in that order; junction bases with no gene match: 5. CDR3 region: CSARSRGRDQETQYF. CDR3 bases: TGCAGTGCTAGGAGTCGCGGGAGGGACCAAGAGACCCAGTACTTC.

This chain joins TRBV7-6 and TRBJ2-3; D unresolved. CDR1 is SGHVS, CDR2 FNYEAQ, per germline. The CDR3 runs 13 residues. V lost 0 bases and J lost 2, with 3 bases in between. CDR3 sequence reads: CASSLAPTDTQYF. DNA for the CDR3: TGTGCCAGCAGCTTAGCCCCCACAGATACGCAGTATTTT.

This clonotype was detected a few times. The chain combines TRBV20-1 with TRBJ2-3; tentative D call: TRBD2 (5 bases). The germline V gene encodes CDR1 DFQATT and CDR2 SNEGSKA (reference sequence). The CDR3 is 13 amino acids. Trimming removed 6 bases from V and 6 bases from J, with 16 bases in between. In nucleotides, the CDR3 is TGCAGTGCCCGGGATCAATGGTGGGATACGCAGTATTTT. Translating it yields CSARDQWWDTQYF.